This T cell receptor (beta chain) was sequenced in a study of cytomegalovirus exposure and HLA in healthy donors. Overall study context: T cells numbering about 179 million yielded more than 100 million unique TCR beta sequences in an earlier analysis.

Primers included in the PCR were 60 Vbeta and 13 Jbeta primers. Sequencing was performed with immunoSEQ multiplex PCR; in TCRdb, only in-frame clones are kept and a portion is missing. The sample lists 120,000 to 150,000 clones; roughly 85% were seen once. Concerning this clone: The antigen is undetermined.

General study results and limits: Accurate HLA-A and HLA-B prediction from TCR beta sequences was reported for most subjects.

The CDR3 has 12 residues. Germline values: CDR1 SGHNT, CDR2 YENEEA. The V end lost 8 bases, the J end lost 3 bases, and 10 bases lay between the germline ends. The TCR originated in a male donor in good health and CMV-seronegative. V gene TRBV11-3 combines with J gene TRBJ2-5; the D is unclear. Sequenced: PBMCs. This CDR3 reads CASGIAKETQYF. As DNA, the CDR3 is TGTGCCAGCGGTATAGCCAAAGAGACCCAGTACTTC.